Sequencing of this T cell receptor (beta chain) was carried out in a study of molecular identifiers for immune sequencing clone quantification. Study results and limitations: Clones with over 20 RNA copies captured over 99% of effector molecules but under 1% of naive ones.

A single record per CDR3 protein comes from TCRdb applying MiXCR to the PCR reads. The sample holds 460,000 or so distinct CDR3 sequences, under 30% seen once. This clonotype occurred a few times. The target antigen is unknown. Naive CD8 sequencing libraries were generated from around 20,000 to 990,000 sorted cells, with 10%, 30% or 50% RNA as input. The CDR3 runs to 13 residues. Germline V gene data show CDR1 as MNHEY and CDR2 as SMNVEV (reference sequence). Trimming stripped 6 bases from V and 6 bases from J, with 12 bases between. This TCR was sampled from a human donor in good health. Some libraries in this study had Jurkat cell RNA spiked in. J is TRBJ1-5 and V is TRBV27, with D perhaps TRBD1 (5 bases). Sequenced sample: naive CD8+ T cells from blood, with Jurkat cell RNA spiked in. Subset here: FACS-sorted CD8+CD4-CCR7+CD45RA+ naive T cells. DNA for the CDR3: TGTGCCAGCAGCCTGGATCAGGGTCAGCCCCAGCATTTT. Amino acid sequence: CASSLDQGQPQHF.